This T cell receptor (beta chain) is from a study of response to subunit inactivated influenza vaccine. TCRdb processed the RT-PCR reads anew with MiXCR; each CDR3 protein has one entry. The data show around 570,000 distinct CDR3 sequences, approximately 7.7% seen once. The CDR3 spans 11 residues. CDR1 and CDR2 from the germline V gene are LGHNA and YNFKEQ. The V gene end was trimmed by 6 bases and the J gene end by 8 bases; junction bases not matched to a gene: 3. Study results and caveats: With each seasonal influenza vaccination, the authors suggested, few new T cells are recruited.

A remark on this clonotype: Its antigen is unknown.

The sample in question was PBMCs from blood, obtained less than 30 months after vaccination. The source of this sequence is a man between 50 and 75 years old who received an inactivated influenza vaccine. The rearrangement joins TRBV4-2 to TRBJ1-1; 7 positions agree with TRBD1. The chain's CDR3 is CASRGTVEAFF. The DNA for the CDR3 is TGTGCCAGCAGGGGGACAGTAGAAGCTTTCTTT.